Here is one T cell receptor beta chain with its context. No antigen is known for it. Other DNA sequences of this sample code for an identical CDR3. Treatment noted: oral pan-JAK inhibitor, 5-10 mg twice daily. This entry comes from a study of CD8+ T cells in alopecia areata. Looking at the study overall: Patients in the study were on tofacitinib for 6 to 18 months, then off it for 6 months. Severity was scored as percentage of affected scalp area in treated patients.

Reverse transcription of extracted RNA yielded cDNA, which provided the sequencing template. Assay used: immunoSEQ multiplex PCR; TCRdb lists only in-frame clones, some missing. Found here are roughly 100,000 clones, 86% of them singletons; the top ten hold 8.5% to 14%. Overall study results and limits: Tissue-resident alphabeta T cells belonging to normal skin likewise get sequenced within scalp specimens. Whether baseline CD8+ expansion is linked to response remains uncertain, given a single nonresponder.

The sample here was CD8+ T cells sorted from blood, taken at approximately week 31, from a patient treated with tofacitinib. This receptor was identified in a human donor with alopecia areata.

CDR3 sequence reads: CASSTVPGQGLNTEAFF. The CDR3 nucleotides are TGTGCCAGTAGCACCGTCCCGGGACAGGGGCTGAACACTGAAGCTTTCTTT. This chain connects TRBV19 to TRBJ1-1; 10 bases match TRBD1. Germline V gene lookup returns CDR1 LNHDA and CDR2 SQIVND (reference sequence). CDR3 size: 17 residues. With V trimmed by 6 bases and J by 0 bases, 10 bases remained unmatched.